Sequencing of this T cell receptor (beta chain) was carried out in a study of OX40 agonist ivuxolimab in advanced cancers. The wider study: The treatment was a fully human IgG2 OX40 agonist, ivuxolimab.

Looked up from germline, CDR1 is SNHLY and CDR2 is FYNNEI. The CDR3 length is 16 residues. Trimming at V came to 6 bases and at J to 12 bases, leaving 13 bases not matched to a gene. TCRdb keeps only in-frame clones here, not all; method: immunoSEQ multiplex PCR. Counted here are roughly 75,000 clones, roughly 85% occurring once; the ten biggest clones make up approximately 3%. On this clone itself: What it binds is not known.

Regarding the study as a whole: Expanded clones were, on average, more numerous in CD8+ T cells than in CD4+. Which antigen the expanded peripheral T cells recognized is unknown.

The receptor comes from an adult with an advanced solid tumor such as melanoma, head and neck, liver or kidney cancer. The sequencing here drew on CD4+ or CD8+ T cells sorted from blood, taken in a trial of the OX40 agonist ivuxolimab. This chain links TRBV2 with TRBJ2-1; 14 bases agree with TRBD2. CDR3 region: CASSPGLAGDLRRQFF. CDR3 DNA: TGTGCCAGCAGCCCGGGACTAGCGGGGGACTTAAGACGGCAGTTCTTC.